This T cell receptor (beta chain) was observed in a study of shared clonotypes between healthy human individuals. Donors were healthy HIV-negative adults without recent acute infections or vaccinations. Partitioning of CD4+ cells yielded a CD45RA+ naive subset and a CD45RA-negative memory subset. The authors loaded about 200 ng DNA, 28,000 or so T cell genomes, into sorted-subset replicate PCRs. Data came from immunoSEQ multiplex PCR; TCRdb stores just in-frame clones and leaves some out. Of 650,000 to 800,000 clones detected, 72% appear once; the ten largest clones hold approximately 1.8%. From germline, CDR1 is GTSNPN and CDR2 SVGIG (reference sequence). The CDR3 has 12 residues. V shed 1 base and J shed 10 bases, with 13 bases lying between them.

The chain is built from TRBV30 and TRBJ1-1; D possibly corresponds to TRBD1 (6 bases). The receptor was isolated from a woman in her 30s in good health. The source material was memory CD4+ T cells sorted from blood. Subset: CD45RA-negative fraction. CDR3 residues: CAWSGPTGRAFF. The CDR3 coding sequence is TGTGCCTGGAGTGGCCCCACAGGGCGAGCTTTCTTT.